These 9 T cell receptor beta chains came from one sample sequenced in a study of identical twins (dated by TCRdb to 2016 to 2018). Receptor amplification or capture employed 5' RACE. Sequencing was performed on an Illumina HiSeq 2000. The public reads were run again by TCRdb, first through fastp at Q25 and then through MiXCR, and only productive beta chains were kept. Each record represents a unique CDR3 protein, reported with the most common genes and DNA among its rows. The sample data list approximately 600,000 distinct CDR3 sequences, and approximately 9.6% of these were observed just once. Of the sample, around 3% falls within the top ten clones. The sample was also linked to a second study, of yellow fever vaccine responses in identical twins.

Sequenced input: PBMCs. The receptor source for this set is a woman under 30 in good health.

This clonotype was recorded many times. As DNA, the CDR3 is TGTGCCAGCAGCTTAGAGGCCATGATGCCCCTCCACTTT. It specifies CASSLEAMMPLHF. This sequence joins TRBV11-2 and TRBJ1-6; D not certain. The CDR3 spans 13 residues. V lost 0 bases to trimming and J lost 13 bases, with 10 bases between them. Germline assignment: CDR1 SGHAT and CDR2 FQNNGV.

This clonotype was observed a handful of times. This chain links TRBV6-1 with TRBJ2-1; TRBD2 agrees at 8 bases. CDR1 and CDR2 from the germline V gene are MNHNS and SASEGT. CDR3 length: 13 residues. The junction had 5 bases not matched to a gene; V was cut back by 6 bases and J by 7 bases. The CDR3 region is CASRDTGGNEQFF. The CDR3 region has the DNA TGTGCCAGCAGGGATACGGGGGGGAATGAGCAGTTCTTC.

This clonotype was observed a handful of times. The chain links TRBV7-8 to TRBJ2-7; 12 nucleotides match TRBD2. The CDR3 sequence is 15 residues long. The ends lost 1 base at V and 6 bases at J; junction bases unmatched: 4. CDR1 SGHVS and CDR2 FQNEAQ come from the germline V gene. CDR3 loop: CASSLGRLAGVEQYF. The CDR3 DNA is TGTGCCAGCAGCTTAGGAAGACTAGCGGGAGTCGAGCAGTACTTC. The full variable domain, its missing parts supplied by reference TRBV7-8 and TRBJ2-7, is GAGVSQSPRYKVAKRGQDVALRCDPISGHVSLFWYQQALGQGPEFLTYFQNEAQLDKSGLPSDRFFAERPEGSVSTLKIQRTQQEDSAVYLCASSLGRLAGVEQYFGPGTRLTVT.

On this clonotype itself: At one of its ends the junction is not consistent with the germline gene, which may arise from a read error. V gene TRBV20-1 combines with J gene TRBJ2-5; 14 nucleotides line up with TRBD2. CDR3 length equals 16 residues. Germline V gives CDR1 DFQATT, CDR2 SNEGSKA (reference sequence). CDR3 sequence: CCARDRTSGRFETQYF. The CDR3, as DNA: TGCTGTGCTAGAGATCGGACTAGCGGGAGGTTCGAGACCCAGTACTTC.

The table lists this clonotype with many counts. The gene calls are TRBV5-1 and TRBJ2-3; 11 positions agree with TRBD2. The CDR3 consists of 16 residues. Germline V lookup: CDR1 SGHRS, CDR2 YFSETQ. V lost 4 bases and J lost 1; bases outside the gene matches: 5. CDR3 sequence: CASSGGLAAGTDTQYF. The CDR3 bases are TGCGCCAGCAGCGGGGGACTAGCGGCCGGCACAGATACGCAGTATTTT.

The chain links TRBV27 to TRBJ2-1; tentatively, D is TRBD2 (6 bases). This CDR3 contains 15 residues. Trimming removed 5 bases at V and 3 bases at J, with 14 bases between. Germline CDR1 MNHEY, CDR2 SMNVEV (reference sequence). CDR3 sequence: CASSPGWRDYNEQFF. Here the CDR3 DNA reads TGTGCCAGCAGTCCGGGGTGGCGGGACTACAATGAGCAGTTCTTC.

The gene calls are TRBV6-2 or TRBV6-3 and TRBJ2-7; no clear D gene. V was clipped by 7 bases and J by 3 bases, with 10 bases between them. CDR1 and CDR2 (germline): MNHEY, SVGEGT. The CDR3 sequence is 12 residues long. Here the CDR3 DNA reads TGTGCCAGCACCCCCGGGTACTACGAGCAGTACTTC. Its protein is CASTPGYYEQYF.

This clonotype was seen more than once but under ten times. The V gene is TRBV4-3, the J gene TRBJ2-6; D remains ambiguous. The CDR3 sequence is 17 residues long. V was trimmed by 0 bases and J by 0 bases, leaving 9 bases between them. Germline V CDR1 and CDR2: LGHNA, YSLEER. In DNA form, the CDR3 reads TGCGCCAGCAGCCAAGAGCAGGCCAGCTCTGGGGCCAACGTCCTGACTTTC. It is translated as CASSQEQASSGANVLTF.

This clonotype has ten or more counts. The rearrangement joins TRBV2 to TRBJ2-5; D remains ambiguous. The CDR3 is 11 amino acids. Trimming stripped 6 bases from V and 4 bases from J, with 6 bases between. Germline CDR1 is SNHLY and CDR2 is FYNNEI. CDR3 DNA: TGTGCCAGCAGCGGCGTAGAGACCCAGTACTTC. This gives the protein CASSGVETQYF.